This paragraph reports one T cell receptor (beta chain). CDR3 length: 13 residues. CDR1 and CDR2 from the germline V gene are LNHDA and SQIVND (reference sequence). J was trimmed by 3 bases and V by 10 bases; bases with no gene match: 9. The record originates from a study of T-cell reconstitution after alpha-beta-depleted transplantation in children. During its preparation, the TCRbeta library received unique molecular identifiers. One entry per CDR3 protein results from TCRdb running MiXCR on the PCR reads. The table shows around 360,000 distinct CDR3 sequences, with 9% to 12% occurring only once. The source material was PBMCs from the stem cell graft donor, sampled from the stem cell graft. The chain employs TRBV19 and TRBJ2-7; the match to TRBD1 covers 7 bases. This receptor was obtained from a human donor who donated a stem cell graft to a child with acute lymphoblastic leukemia. The CDR3 loop reads CATRWDSFYEQYF. The CDR3 DNA follows: TGTGCCACCCGATGGGACAGTTTCTACGAGCAGTACTTC.